This T cell receptor (beta chain) was captured by sequencing in a study of T cells after yellow fever vaccination. TCRdb reprocessed the 5' RACE reads with MiXCR, giving one entry per CDR3 protein. The sample includes 310,000 or so distinct CDR3 sequences, about 3.5% of them seen just once. Deletions cut 3 bases from V and 0 bases from J, with 13 bases between. The CDR3 loop spans 16 amino acids. CDR1 is SGHVS, CDR2 FNYEAQ, per germline. This clonotype was seen ten or more times. The sample here was PBMCs, taken on the day of the yellow fever booster vaccination. The rearrangement uses TRBV7-6 and TRBJ2-3; tentatively, D is TRBD1 (5 bases). The TCR was taken from a man in his late teens or twenties who received the YFV17D yellow fever vaccine. In DNA, the CDR3 is TGTGCCAGCAGCTTTAGACAGTTCCCTAGCACAGATACGCAGTATTTT. Translating it yields CASSFRQFPSTDTQYF.